The T cell receptor beta chain described here comes from a study of radiation and T cells in renal cell carcinoma. Whole-study results and caveats: In blood, top tumor clones expanded by 2 weeks, shrinking by 4.

Concerning this clone itself: Its cognate antigen is unknown.

This CDR3 has 16 amino acids. Trimming shortened V by 7 bases and J by 6 bases, and 22 bases separated the two germline ends. The germline V gene has CDR1 LNHDA and CDR2 SQIVND (reference sequence). As for time point: baseline pretreatment blood. As to treatment: 15 Gy SBRT to primary tumor, nephrectomy 4 weeks later. Blood was sampled at baseline, 2 weeks and 4 weeks after SBRT. The tumor was a clear cell renal cell carcinoma. Assay used: immunoSEQ multiplex PCR; TCRdb lists only in-frame clones, some missing. Of approximately 51,000 clones in the sample, 65% to 90% are singletons; the top ten hold roughly 33%.

J is TRBJ2-1 and V is TRBV19; tentative D call: TRBD1 (6 bases). The material sequenced was blood, taken from a patient whose treatment included radiotherapy and nephrectomy. This receptor was identified in a woman in her seventies with renal cell carcinoma. The CDR3 coding sequence is TGTGCCAGTACCCCCCCCGACAGGCGAAAAGTCAATGAGCAGTTCTTC. This codes for CASTPPDRRKVNEQFF.